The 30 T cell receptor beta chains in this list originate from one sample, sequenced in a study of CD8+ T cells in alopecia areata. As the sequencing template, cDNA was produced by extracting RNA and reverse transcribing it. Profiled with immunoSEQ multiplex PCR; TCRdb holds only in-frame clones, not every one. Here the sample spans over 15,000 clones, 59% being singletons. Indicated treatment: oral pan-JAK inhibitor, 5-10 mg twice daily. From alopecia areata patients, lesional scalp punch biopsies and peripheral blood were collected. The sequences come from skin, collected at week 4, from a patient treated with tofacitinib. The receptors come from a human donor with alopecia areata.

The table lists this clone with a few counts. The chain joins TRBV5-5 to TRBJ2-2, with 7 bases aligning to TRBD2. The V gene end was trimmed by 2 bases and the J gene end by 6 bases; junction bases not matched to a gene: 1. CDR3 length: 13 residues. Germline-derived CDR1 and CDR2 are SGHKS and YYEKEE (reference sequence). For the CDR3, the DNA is TGTGCCAGCAGCTTTACTAGCGCCGGGGAGCTGTTTTTT. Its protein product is CASSFTSAGELFF.

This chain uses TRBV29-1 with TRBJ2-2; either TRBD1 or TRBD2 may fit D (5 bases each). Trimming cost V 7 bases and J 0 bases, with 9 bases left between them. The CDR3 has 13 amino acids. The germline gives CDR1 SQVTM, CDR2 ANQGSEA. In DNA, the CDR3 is TGCAGCGGTGGGGACGCGAACACCGGGGAGCTGTTTTTT. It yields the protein CSGGDANTGELFF.

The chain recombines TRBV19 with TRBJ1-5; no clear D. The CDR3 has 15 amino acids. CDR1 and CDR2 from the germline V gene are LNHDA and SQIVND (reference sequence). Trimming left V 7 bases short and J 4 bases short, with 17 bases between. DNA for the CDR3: TGTGCCAGTACCCCACCTACTTGGCATAATCAGCCCCAGCATTTT. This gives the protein CASTPPTWHNQPQHF.

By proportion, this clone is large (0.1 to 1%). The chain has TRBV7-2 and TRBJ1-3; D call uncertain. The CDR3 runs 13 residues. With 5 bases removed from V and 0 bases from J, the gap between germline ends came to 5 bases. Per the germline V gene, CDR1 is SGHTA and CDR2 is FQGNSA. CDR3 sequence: CASSPSSGNTIYF. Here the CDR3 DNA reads TGTGCCAGCAGCCCCTCCTCTGGAAACACCATATATTTT.

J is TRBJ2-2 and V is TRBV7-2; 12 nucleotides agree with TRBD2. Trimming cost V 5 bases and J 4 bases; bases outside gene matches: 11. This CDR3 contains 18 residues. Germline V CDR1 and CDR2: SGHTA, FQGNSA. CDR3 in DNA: TGTGCCAGCAGCCCCCTGCCTCTAGCGGGGGGGTCCACCGGGGAGCTGTTTTTT. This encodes CASSPLPLAGGSTGELFF.

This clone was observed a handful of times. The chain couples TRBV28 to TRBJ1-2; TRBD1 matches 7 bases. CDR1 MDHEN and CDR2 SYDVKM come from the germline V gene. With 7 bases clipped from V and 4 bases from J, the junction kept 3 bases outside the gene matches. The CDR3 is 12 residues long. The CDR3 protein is CASTDRPYGYTF. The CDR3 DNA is TGTGCCAGCACGGACAGGCCCTATGGCTACACCTTC.

This chain's CDR3 is CSVAKGTEAFF. CDR3 coding DNA: TGCAGCGTAGCCAAGGGCACTGAAGCTTTCTTT. V and J are TRBV29-1 and TRBJ1-1; unclear D gene. The V gene lost 6 bases and the J gene lost 4 bases, with 9 bases spanning the gap. The germline V gene has CDR1 SQVTM and CDR2 ANQGSEA. The CDR3 has 11 residues.

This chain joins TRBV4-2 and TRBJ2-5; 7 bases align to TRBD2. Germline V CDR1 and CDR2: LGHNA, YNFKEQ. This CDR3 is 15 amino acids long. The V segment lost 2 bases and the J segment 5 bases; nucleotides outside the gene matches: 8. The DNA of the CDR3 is TGTGCCAGCAGCCAAAATGCAGGAGCGGGGGAGACCCAGTACTTC. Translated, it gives CASSQNAGAGETQYF.

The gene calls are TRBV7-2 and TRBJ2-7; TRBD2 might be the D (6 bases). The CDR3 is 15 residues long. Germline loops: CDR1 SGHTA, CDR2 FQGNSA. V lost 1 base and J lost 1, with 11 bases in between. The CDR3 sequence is CASSLGGRKSYEQYF. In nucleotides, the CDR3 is TGTGCCAGCAGCTTAGGGGGGAGGAAATCCTACGAGCAGTACTTC.

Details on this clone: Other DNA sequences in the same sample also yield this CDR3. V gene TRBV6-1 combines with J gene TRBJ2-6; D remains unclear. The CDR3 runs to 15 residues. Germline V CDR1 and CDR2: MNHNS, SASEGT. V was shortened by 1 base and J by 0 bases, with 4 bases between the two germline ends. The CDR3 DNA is TGTGCCAGCAGTGAAGACAGCTCTGGGGCCAACGTCCTGACTTTC. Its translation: CASSEDSSGANVLTF.

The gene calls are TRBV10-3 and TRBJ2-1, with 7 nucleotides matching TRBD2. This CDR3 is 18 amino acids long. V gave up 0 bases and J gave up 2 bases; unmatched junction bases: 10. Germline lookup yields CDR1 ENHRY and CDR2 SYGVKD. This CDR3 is CAISESTRVAGPYNEQFF. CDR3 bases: TGTGCCATCAGTGAGTCGACTCGGGTAGCGGGTCCCTACAATGAGCAGTTCTTC.

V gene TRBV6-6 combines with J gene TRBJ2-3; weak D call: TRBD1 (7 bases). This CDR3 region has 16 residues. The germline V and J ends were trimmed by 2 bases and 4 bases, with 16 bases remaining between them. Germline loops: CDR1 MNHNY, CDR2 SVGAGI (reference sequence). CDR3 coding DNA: TGTGCCAGCAGTTACAGGCAGGGGGGCGGAGCAGATACGCAGTATTTT. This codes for CASSYRQGGGADTQYF.

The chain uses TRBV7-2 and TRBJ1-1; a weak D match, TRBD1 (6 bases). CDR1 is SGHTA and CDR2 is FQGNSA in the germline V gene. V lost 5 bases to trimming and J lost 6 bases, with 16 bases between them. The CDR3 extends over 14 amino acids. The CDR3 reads CASSHIGGRAEAFF. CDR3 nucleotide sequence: TGTGCCAGCAGCCATATCGGGGGGCGGGCTGAAGCTTTCTTT. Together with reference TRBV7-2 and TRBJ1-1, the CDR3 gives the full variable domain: GAGVSQSPSNKVTEKGKDVELRCDPISGHTALYWYRQSLGQGLEFLIYFQGNSAPDKSGLPSDRFSAERTGGSVSTLTIQRTQQEDSAVYLCASSHIGGRAEAFFGQGTRLTVV.

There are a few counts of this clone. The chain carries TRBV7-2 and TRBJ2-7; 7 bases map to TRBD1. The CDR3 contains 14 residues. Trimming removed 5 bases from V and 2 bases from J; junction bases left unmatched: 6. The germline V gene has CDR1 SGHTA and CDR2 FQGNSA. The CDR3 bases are TGTGCCAGCAGCCATGGGGACAGCCCCTACGAGCAGTACTTC. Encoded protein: CASSHGDSPYEQYF. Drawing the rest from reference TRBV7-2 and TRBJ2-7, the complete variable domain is GAGVSQSPSNKVTEKGKDVELRCDPISGHTALYWYRQSLGQGLEFLIYFQGNSAPDKSGLPSDRFSAERTGGSVSTLTIQRTQQEDSAVYLCASSHGDSPYEQYFGPGTRLTVT.

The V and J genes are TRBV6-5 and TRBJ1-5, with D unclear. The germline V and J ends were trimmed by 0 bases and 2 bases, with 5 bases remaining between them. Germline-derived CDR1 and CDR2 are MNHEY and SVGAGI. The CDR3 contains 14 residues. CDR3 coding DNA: TGTGCCAGCAGTTACTCCGGTGGCAATCAGCCCCAGCATTTT. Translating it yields CASSYSGGNQPQHF.

The CDR3 DNA sequence: TGTGCCAGCAGTCTGACCCACGGCTACACCTTC. As protein: CASSLTHGYTF. The chain uses TRBV28 and TRBJ1-2; D not certain. V gave up 5 bases and J gave up 8 bases, with 9 bases separating them. The CDR3 sequence is 11 residues long. Germline V gene data show CDR1 as MDHEN and CDR2 as SYDVKM.

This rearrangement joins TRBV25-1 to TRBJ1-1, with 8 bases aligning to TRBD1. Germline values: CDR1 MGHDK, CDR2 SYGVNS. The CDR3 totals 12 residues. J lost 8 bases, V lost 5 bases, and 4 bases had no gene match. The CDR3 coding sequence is TGTGCCAGCAGTCCTTCAGGGGGCGAAGCTTTCTTT. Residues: CASSPSGGEAFF.

The CDR3 nucleotides read TGTGCCAGCACATACACAGCGAGCTCCTACGAGCAGTACTTC. It specifies CASTYTASSYEQYF. The chain couples TRBV10-3 to TRBJ2-7; D unresolved. With 10 bases removed from V and 0 bases from J, the gap between germline ends came to 16 bases. Germline-derived CDR1 and CDR2 are ENHRY and SYGVKD. The CDR3 length is 14 residues.

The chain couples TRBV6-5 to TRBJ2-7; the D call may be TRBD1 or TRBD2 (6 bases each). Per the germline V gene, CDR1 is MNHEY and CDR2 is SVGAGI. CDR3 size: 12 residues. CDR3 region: CATGQEGGTQYF. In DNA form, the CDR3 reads TGTGCTACCGGTCAGGAGGGGGGTACGCAGTACTTC.

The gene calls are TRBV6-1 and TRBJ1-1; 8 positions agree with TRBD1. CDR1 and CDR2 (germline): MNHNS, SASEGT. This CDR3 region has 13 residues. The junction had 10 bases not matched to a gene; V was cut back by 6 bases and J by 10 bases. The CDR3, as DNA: TGTGCCAGCAGCCCGGGGCAGGGGGCGGTAGCTTTCTTT. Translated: CASSPGQGAVAFF.

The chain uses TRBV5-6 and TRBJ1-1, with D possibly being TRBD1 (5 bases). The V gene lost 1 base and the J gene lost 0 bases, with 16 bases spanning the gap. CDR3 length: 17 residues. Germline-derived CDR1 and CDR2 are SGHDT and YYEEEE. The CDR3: CASSLIGFGAMNTEAFF. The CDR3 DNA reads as TGTGCCAGCAGCTTGATCGGGTTTGGGGCCATGAACACTGAAGCTTTCTTT.

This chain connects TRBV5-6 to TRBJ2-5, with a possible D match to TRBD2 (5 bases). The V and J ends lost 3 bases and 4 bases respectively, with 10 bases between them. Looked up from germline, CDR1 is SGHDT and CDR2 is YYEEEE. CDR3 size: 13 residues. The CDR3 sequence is CASSSGSRETQYF. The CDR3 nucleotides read TGTGCCAGCAGCTCGGGGTCACGAGAGACCCAGTACTTC.

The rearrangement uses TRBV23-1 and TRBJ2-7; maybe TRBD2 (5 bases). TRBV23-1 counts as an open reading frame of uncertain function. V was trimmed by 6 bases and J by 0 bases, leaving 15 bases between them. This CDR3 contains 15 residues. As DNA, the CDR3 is TGCGCCAGCAGCCCCTCCGTGGGGAGCTCCTACGAGCAGTACTTC. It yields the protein CASSPSVGSSYEQYF.

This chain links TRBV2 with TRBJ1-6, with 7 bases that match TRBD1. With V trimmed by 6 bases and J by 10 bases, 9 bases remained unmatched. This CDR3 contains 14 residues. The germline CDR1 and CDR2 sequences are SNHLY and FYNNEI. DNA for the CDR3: TGTGCCAGCAGGAGCGACAGGGAGGGCTCACCCCTCCACTTT. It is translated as CASRSDREGSPLHF.

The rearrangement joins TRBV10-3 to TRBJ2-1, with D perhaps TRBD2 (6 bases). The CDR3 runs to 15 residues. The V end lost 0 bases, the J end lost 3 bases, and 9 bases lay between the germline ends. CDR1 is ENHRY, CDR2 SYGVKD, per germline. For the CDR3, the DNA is TGTGCCATCAGTGAGTCAGGGAGGAACTACAATGAGCAGTTCTTC. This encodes CAISESGRNYNEQFF.

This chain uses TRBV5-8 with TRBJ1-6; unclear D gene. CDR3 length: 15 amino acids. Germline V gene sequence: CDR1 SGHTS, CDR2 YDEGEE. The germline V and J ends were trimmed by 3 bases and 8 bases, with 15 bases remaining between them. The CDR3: CASSSRTFRDSPLHF. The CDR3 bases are TGTGCCAGCAGCTCAAGGACGTTCCGCGATTCACCCCTCCACTTT.

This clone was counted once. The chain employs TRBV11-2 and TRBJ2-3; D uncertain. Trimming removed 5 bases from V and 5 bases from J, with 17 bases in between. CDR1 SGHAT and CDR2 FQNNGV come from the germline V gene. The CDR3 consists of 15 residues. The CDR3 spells CASSRDRVTGDTQYF. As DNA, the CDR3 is TGTGCCAGCAGCCGTGATCGAGTGACGGGAGATACGCAGTATTTT. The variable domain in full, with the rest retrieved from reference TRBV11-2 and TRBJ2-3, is EAGVAQSPRYKIIEKRQSVAFWCNPISGHATLYWYQQILGQGPKLLIQFQNNGVVDDSQLPKDRFSAERLKGVDSTLKIQPAKLEDSAVYLCASSRDRVTGDTQYFGPGTRLTVL.

Written as DNA, the CDR3 is TGTGCCAGCAGTGGACTAGCGGGGGGCCCACCCCTTTACGAGCAGTACTTC. Translating gives CASSGLAGGPPLYEQYF. J is TRBJ2-7 and V is TRBV6-1; 13 bases are shared with TRBD2. This CDR3 has 17 amino acids. V trimming: 4 bases; J trimming: 4 bases; junction bases outside the gene matches: 10. Per germline, CDR1 MNHNS and CDR2 SASEGT.

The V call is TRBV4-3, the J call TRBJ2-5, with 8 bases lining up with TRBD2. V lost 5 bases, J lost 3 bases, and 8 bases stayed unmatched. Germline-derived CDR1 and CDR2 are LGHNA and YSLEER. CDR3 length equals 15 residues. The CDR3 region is CASSKGISGEETQYF. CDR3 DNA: TGCGCCAGCAGCAAAGGGATTAGCGGGGAAGAGACCCAGTACTTC.

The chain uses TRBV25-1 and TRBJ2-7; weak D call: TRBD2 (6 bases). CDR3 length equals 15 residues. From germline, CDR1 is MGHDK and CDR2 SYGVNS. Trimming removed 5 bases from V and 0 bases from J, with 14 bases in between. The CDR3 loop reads CASSPGLLSSYEQYF. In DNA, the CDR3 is TGTGCCAGCAGTCCCGGACTACTTAGCTCCTACGAGCAGTACTTC.